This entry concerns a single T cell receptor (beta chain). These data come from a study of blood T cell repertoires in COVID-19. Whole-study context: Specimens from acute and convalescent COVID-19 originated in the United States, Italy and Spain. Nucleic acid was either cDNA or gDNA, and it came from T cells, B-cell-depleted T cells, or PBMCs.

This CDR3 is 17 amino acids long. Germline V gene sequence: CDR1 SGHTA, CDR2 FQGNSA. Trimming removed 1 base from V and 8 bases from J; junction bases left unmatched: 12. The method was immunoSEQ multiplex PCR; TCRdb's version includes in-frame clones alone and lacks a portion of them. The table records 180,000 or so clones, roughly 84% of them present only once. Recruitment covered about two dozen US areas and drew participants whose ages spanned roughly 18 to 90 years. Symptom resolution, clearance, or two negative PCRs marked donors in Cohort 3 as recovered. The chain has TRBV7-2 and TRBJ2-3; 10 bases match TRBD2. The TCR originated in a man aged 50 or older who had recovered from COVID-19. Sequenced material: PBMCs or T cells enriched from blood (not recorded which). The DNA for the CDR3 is TGTGCCAGCAGCTTAGGGGCTAGCGGGGGCCCCAGGGGTACGCAGTATTTT. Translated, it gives CASSLGASGGPRGTQYF.